These T cell receptor beta chains were read from a single sample in a study of blood T cell repertoires in COVID-19. Produced via immunoSEQ multiplex PCR; TCRdb's table is partial and in-frame only. The table lists about 140,000 clones, 60% to 80% of them singletons. What was sequenced was PBMCs or T cells enriched from blood (not recorded which). Receptors originate from a woman in her forties or fifties who had recovered from COVID-19. Each CDR3 is given with its conserved first and last residue. Each record gives: V gene, J gene, D gene, clone size, CDR3 protein, CDR3 DNA. A D gene is named only where the DNA matches it firmly. The listing skips clone size in some rows; elsewhere it reads once, few, many or a size class.

TRBV3-1/TRBV3-2,TRBJ1-2,TRBD1,-,CASRSGTGGAHGYTF,TGTGCCAGCAGGTCCGGGACAGGGGGGGCCCATGGCTACACCTTC
TRBV19,TRBJ2-1,TRBD1,-,CASSKQGASNEQFF,TGTGCCAGTAGTAAGCAGGGGGCCTCCAATGAGCAGTTCTTC
TRBV10-1,TRBJ2-5,-,-,CASSDPGRGSQETQYF,TGCGCCAGCAGTGACCCGGGGCGGGGTAGCCAAGAGACCCAGTACTTC
TRBV25-1,TRBJ2-1,TRBD2,-,CASSELSGTPNPNEQFF,TGTGCCAGCAGTGAACTTAGCGGGACCCCCAATCCCAATGAGCAGTTCTTC
TRBV4-2,TRBJ2-3,-,-,CASSQEFGADTQYF,TGTGCCAGCAGCCAAGAATTTGGGGCGGATACGCAGTATTTT
TRBV11-3,TRBJ2-7,-,few,CASTQGRGTREQYF,TGTGCCAGCACCCAAGGTAGGGGAACTCGCGAGCAGTACTTC
TRBV3-1/TRBV3-2,TRBJ2-5,TRBD2,-,CASSLPSFSGGKETQYF,TGTGCCAGCAGCCTGCCGAGCTTTAGCGGGGGCAAAGAGACCCAGTACTTC
TRBV27,TRBJ2-1,TRBD2,-,CASSHRLSGGYNEQFF,TGTGCCAGCAGTCACAGACTTAGCGGGGGTTACAATGAGCAGTTCTTC
TRBV30,TRBJ2-5,-,-,CAWSGNRGETQYF,TGTGCCTGGAGCGGAAACCGGGGAGAGACCCAGTACTTC
TRBV7-2,TRBJ1-6,-,-,CASSLSGVLYNSPLHF,TGTGCCAGCAGCTTATCCGGGGTCCTCTATAATTCACCCCTCCACTTT
TRBV30,TRBJ2-3,-,-,CAFRFGGGNTQYF,TGTGCCTTCCGTTTCGGGGGAGGAAATACGCAGTATTTT
TRBV10-3,TRBJ1-2,-,-,CAISESGGAAGYGYTF,TGTGCCATCAGTGAGTCGGGGGGAGCGGCTGGCTATGGCTACACCTTC
TRBV19,TRBJ2-3,TRBD2,-,CASSPQEGAGGADTQYF,TGTGCCAGTAGTCCCCAGGAAGGGGCGGGAGGAGCAGATACGCAGTATTTT
TRBV4-1,TRBJ2-7,-,-,CASSQDSLSVRSSYEQYF,TGCGCCAGCAGCCAAGATTCCCTTTCAGTGAGGAGCTCCTACGAGCAGTACTTC
TRBV6-2/TRBV6-3,TRBJ2-7,TRBD2,once,CASSYKRGSSYEQYF,TGTGCCAGCAGTTACAAGCGGGGCAGCTCCTACGAGCAGTACTTC
TRBV28,TRBJ1-4,-,-,CASQDRHEKLFF,TGTGCCAGCCAGGATAGGCATGAAAAACTGTTTTTT
TRBV9,TRBJ2-5,-,-,CASSRDSGQTQYF,TGTGCCAGCAGCCGGGACTCGGGGCAGACCCAGTACTTC
TRBV19,TRBJ2-7,-,-,CASSQDSDFSYEQYF,TGTGCCAGTAGCCAGGACAGCGACTTCTCCTACGAGCAGTACTTC
TRBV7-8,TRBJ2-7,TRBD1,once,CATEQGLSYEQYF,TGTGCCACCGAACAGGGGCTCTCCTACGAGCAGTACTTC
TRBV3-1/TRBV3-2,TRBJ2-3,TRBD2,-,CASSDRLAGTDTQYF,TGTGCCAGCAGCGACCGACTAGCGGGAACAGATACGCAGTATTTT
TRBV9,TRBJ1-2,-,-,CASSGWTENPYGYTF,TGTGCCAGCAGCGGATGGACAGAAAATCCCTATGGCTACACCTTC
TRBV4-1,TRBJ1-2,TRBD1,-,CASSQTGEYGYTF,TGCGCCAGCAGCCAGACAGGGGAGTATGGCTACACCTTC
TRBV19,TRBJ1-4,-,few,CASNSGPTNEKLFF,TGTGCCAGTAATAGTGGGCCAACTAATGAAAAACTGTTTTTT
TRBV14,TRBJ2-1,-,-,CASSQAWSGEQFF,TGTGCCAGCAGCCAAGCATGGAGTGGTGAGCAGTTCTTC
TRBV25-1,TRBJ1-3,-,-,CASTREGRYGNTIYF,TGTGCCAGCACGAGGGAGGGTCGGTATGGAAACACCATATATTTT
TRBV6-5,TRBJ1-6,-,-,CAGDLGLNNSPLHF,TGTGCCGGAGATTTGGGACTTAACAATTCACCCCTCCACTTT
TRBV7-9,TRBJ1-1,TRBD1,-,CASSPGTGRVTEAFF,TGTGCCAGCAGCCCAGGGACAGGGAGGGTAACTGAAGCTTTCTTT
TRBV5-1,TRBJ1-2,TRBD1,-,CASSLAPGGSYLSYGYTF,TGCGCCAGCAGCTTGGCCCCAGGGGGCTCTTATTTAAGCTATGGCTACACCTTC
TRBV5-1,TRBJ2-5,-,-,CASSSYSNQETQYF,TGCGCCAGCAGCTCCTATTCTAACCAAGAGACCCAGTACTTC
TRBV6-5,TRBJ1-1,-,-,CASSASGMNTEAFF,TGTGCCAGCAGCGCCTCAGGTATGAACACTGAAGCTTTCTTT
TRBV27,TRBJ2-3,TRBD2,-,CASRLGLAGTDTQYF,TGTGCCAGCAGACTAGGACTAGCGGGGACAGATACGCAGTATTTT
TRBV7-9,TRBJ2-7,TRBD1,-,CASSLRQGEQYF,TGTGCCAGCAGCTTAAGACAGGGCGAGCAGTACTTC
TRBV30,TRBJ1-5,TRBD1,-,CAMTGGGQPQHF,TGTGCCATGACAGGGGGCGGTCAGCCCCAGCATTTT
TRBV28,TRBJ2-1,TRBD1,-,CASKTGADYNEQFF,TGTGCCAGCAAGACAGGGGCGGACTACAATGAGCAGTTCTTC
TRBV7-9,TRBJ2-7,TRBD2,-,CASSPGGVQEQYF,TGTGCCAGCAGTCCCGGGGGGGTTCAAGAGCAGTACTTC
TRBV9,TRBJ2-2,-,-,CASSGHTVGELFF,TGTGCCAGCAGCGGTCATACGGTGGGGGAGCTGTTTTTT
TRBV7-9,TRBJ1-6,-,-,CASSLYGNSPLHF,TGTGCCAGCAGCTTATACGGTAATTCACCCCTCCACTTT
TRBV18,TRBJ1-6,-,few,CASSPTRDVPLHF,TGTGCCAGCTCACCAACCAGGGATGTTCCCCTCCACTTT
TRBV5-1,TRBJ1-6,TRBD1,-,CASSLGWTGSGNSPLHF,TGCGCCAGCAGCTTGGGGTGGACAGGGAGCGGGAATTCACCCCTCCACTTT
TRBV5-6,TRBJ2-1,TRBD2,-,CASSSTSGGRNEQFF,TGTGCCAGCAGCTCGACTAGCGGGGGAAGGAATGAGCAGTTCTTC
TRBV27,TRBJ1-6,-,-,CASSLTGSGNSPLHF,TGTGCCAGCAGTCTAACAGGGTCGGGGAATTCACCCCTCCACTTT
TRBV5-1,TRBJ2-1,TRBD2,-,CASSLLAGGPGNEQFF,TGCGCCAGCAGCTTGCTAGCGGGAGGGCCAGGCAATGAGCAGTTCTTC
TRBV5-1,TRBJ2-7,TRBD2,few,CASREASGGHEQYF,TGCGCCAGCAGGGAGGCTAGCGGGGGCCACGAGCAGTACTTC
TRBV7-8,TRBJ2-3,-,-,CASSLERTDTQYF,TGTGCCAGCAGCTTAGAGCGCACAGATACGCAGTATTTT
TRBV19,TRBJ2-1,TRBD2,-,CASSIVILRGAPNEQFF,TGTGCCAGTAGTATCGTCATTTTGCGGGGGGCACCCAATGAGCAGTTCTTC
TRBV5-6,TRBJ1-4,-,-,CASRFGSEKLFF,TGTGCCAGCAGGTTCGGGAGTGAAAAACTGTTTTTT